This entry lists 18 T cell receptor beta chains sequenced from one sample in a study of T cell clonality in common variable immunodeficiency. Using immunoSEQ multiplex PCR, the repertoire was profiled, and TCRdb retains in-frame clones only, with some absent. There are 50,000 to 60,000 clones in the sample, none observed a single time. Sequencing was done on a sample of peripheral blood mononuclear cells. The origin of the receptors is a person aged 18 to 75 in good health.

This clone was found many times. This may come from a read error, since a much larger clone is one base off. Other DNA sequences from this sample encode an identical CDR3 as well. The chain's CDR3 is CASSLSGSGNTIYF. CDR3 bases read: TGTGCCAGCAGCTTGTCAGGCTCTGGAAACACC. The chain carries TRBV7-9 and TRBJ1-3; D remains unclear. The CDR3 goes on 3 residues after the read ends, and that part is filled in from the germline J gene. The CDR3 has 14 amino acids. Germline V lookup: CDR1 SEHNR, CDR2 FQNEAQ (reference sequence). V lost 3 bases to trimming and J lost 0 bases, with 6 bases between them.

This clone was picked up many times. The read gets to within 3 residues of the CDR3 end, and the germline J gene fills in the rest. V usage is TRBV5-6 and J usage is TRBJ1-4, with D unresolved. CDR1 is SGHDT, CDR2 YYEEEE, per germline. V lost 2 bases and J lost 7, with 12 bases in between. The CDR3 has 14 amino acids. CDR3 bases read: TGTGCCAGCAGCTTTTCACCTATCACTGAAAAA. Its protein product is CASSFSPITEK. The whole CDR3 reads CASSFSPITEKLFF. Complete variable domain (other parts from reference TRBV5-6 and TRBJ1-4): DAGVTQSPTHLIKTRGQQVTLRCSPKSGHDTVSWYQQALGQGPQFIFQYYEEEERQRGNFPDRFSGHQFPNYSSELNVNALLLGDSALYLCASSFSPITEKLFFGSGTQLSVL.

This clone appeared many times. At one end the junction does not follow the germline gene, possibly because of a read error. The read ends 3 residues before the CDR3 terminus; that terminus is restored from the germline J gene. The rearrangement uses TRBV4-2 and TRBJ1-4, with 8 positions matching TRBD1. The CDR3 loop spans 16 amino acids. In germline, CDR1 is LGHNA, CDR2 YNFKEQ. The CDR3 loop is CASSQDKTGAKEKLFF. The CDR3 bases that were read are TGTGCCAGCAGCCAAGATAAGACAGGGGCTAAGGAAAAA.

Turning to this clone: From the germline J gene comes the end of the CDR3, since the read stops 3 residues before it. The chain couples TRBV19 to TRBJ2-7; possibly TRBD2 for D (5 bases). The V gene's germline CDR1 is LNHDA and CDR2 SQIVND (reference sequence). The V gene lost 1 base and the J gene lost 4 bases, with 14 bases spanning the gap. CDR3 length: 15 residues. The chain's CDR3 is CASSIAPSGLYEQYF. CDR3 bases read: TGTGCCAGTAGTATAGCCCCCAGCGGCCTATACGAG.

In this sample, this clone turned up many times. The CDR3 is cut off 3 residues early in the read; its end comes from the germline J gene. This chain connects TRBV16 to TRBJ1-5; 7 bases align to TRBD1. Germline-derived CDR1 and CDR2 are KGHSY and FQNENV. V lost 1 base and J lost 4; bases outside the gene matches: 13. There are 18 residues in the CDR3. CDR3 residues: CASSQWYTPGQTNQPQHF. The CDR3 DNA, read in part, is TGTGCCAGCAGCCAATGGTATACGCCGGGACAGACAAATCAGCCC.

This clone was seen ten or more times. The read ends 3 residues early relative to the CDR3; the germline J gene fills the gap. This chain connects TRBV19 to TRBJ2-7, with a weak D call TRBD2 (5 bases). The ends were cut back, 3 bases at V and 6 bases at J, with 15 bases in the middle. The CDR3 runs to 14 residues. Germline CDR1 and CDR2: LNHDA and SQIVND (reference sequence). The CDR3 here is CASSIGVFLSEQYF. CDR3 bases read: TGTGCCAGTAGTATCGGGGTTTTTTTGTCCGAG.

This clone occurred many times. From the germline J gene comes the end of the CDR3, since the read stops 3 residues before it. The rearrangement links TRBV4-1 to TRBJ2-7, with 14 bases matching TRBD2. The CDR3 totals 15 residues. CDR1 is MGHRA, CDR2 YSYEKL, per germline. Trimming at V came to 4 bases and at J to 2 bases, leaving 1 base not matched to a gene. The part of the CDR3 DNA that was read is TGCGCCAGCAGCCGGGGACTAGCGGGAGCCTACGAG. It encodes CASSRGLAGAYE. The entire CDR3 is CASSRGLAGAYEQYF.

This clone was observed at least ten times. The DNA ends 3 residues before the CDR3 does, and the rest of the CDR3 is filled in from the germline J gene. The V call is TRBV30, the J call TRBJ1-1; D is uncertain. V shed 4 bases and J shed 7 bases, with 16 bases lying between them. This CDR3 has 13 amino acids. Per the germline V gene, CDR1 is GTSNPN and CDR2 is SVGIG (reference sequence). Here the CDR3 reads CAWTWGAGIEAFF. Partial CDR3 DNA: TGTGCCTGGACATGGGGTGCGGGAATTGAA.

This clone showed up many times. CDR3 sequence: CSASPRLNEQFF. CDR3 bases read: TGCAGTGCTAGCCCTAGGCTCAATGAG. The rearrangement joins TRBV20-1 to TRBJ2-1; no clear D. The read finishes 3 residues shy of the CDR3 end, and the germline J gene is used to complete it. Per the germline V gene, CDR1 is DFQATT and CDR2 is SNEGSKA (reference sequence). V was shortened by 3 bases and J by 6 bases, with 9 bases between the two germline ends. This CDR3 region has 12 residues.

This clone has a count of ten or more. The read stops 3 residues short of the end of the CDR3; the missing end is completed from the germline J gene. V and J are TRBV27 and TRBJ2-1, with 9 bases matching TRBD2. This CDR3 contains 16 residues. The V gene's germline CDR1 is MNHEY and CDR2 SMNVEV (reference sequence). Trimming at V came to 2 bases and at J to 3 bases, leaving 5 bases not matched to a gene. The CDR3 region is CASSLQTSGYYNEQFF. The CDR3 DNA, read in part, is TGTGCCAGCAGTTTACAGACTAGCGGTTACTACAATGAG.

This clone was detected ten times or more. The observed sequence ends 3 residues before the CDR3 terminus, with the missing tail filled in from the germline J gene. The chain is built from TRBV12-3 or TRBV12-4 and TRBJ1-5; possible D gene TRBD1, 6 bases. V lost 4 bases to trimming and J lost 1 base, with 14 bases between them. The CDR3 is 16 amino acids. The CDR3 is CASSYRVASSNQPQHF. The covered CDR3 bases are TGTGCCAGCAGTTACAGGGTTGCCTCGAGCAATCAGCCC.

This clone was recorded many times. The read is 3 residues too short to cover the CDR3 end, so that end is filled in from the germline J gene. This chain joins TRBV28 and TRBJ2-7, with D unresolved. Germline V CDR1 and CDR2: MDHEN, SYDVKM. The CDR3 totals 14 residues. Between the trimmed V and J ends, which lost 6 bases and 0 bases, there was a span of 12 bases. The CDR3 DNA, read in part, is TGTGCCAGCAGAGCTTACCGTGACTCCTACGAG. This sequence encodes CASRAYRDSYE. The full CDR3 protein is CASRAYRDSYEQYF. Together with reference TRBV28 and TRBJ2-7, the CDR3 gives the full variable domain: DVKVTQSSRYLVKRTGEKVFLECVQDMDHENMFWYRQDPGLGLRLIYFSYDVKMKEKGDIPEGYSVSREKKERFSLILESASTNQTSMYLCASRAYRDSYEQYFGPGTRLTVT.

This clone was recorded at least ten times. The CDR3 extends 3 residues past the end of the read, so its final part is completed from the germline J gene. V gene TRBV18 combines with J gene TRBJ1-1; tentative D call: TRBD1 (5 bases). Germline V gene sequence: CDR1 KGHSH, CDR2 LQKENI. V shed 5 bases and J shed 1 base, with 5 bases lying between them. This CDR3 spans 12 amino acids. CDR3 DNA (partial): TGTGCCAGCTCAACAGGGAACACTGAA. Protein: CASSTGNTE. In full, the CDR3 reads CASSTGNTEAFF.

Ten or more counts support this clone. The CDR3 end lies 3 residues beyond the end of the read and is filled in from the germline J gene. The chain has TRBV13 and TRBJ2-7, with TRBD2 matching 8 bases. Germline V CDR1 and CDR2: PRHDT, FYEKMQ (reference sequence). V dropped 6 bases and J dropped 5; count of bases not matched to a gene: 12. The CDR3 loop spans 15 amino acids. The part of the CDR3 DNA that was read is TGTGCCAGCAGTCGCGTCCAGCGGGAGCGTCACGAG. Protein product: CASSRVQRERHE. The full CDR3 protein is CASSRVQRERHEQYF.

Incomplete CDR3 DNA: TGTGCCAGCAGCCAGATGACAGTAAATCAGCCC. Protein sequence: CASSQMTVNQP. The full CDR3 protein is CASSQMTVNQPQHF. The V and J genes are TRBV7-2 and TRBJ1-5; D may be TRBD1 (5 bases). From the germline J gene comes the end of the CDR3, since the read stops 3 residues before it. This CDR3 has 14 residues. Germline V lookup: CDR1 SGHTA, CDR2 FQGNSA. V was clipped by 5 bases and J by 4 bases, with 12 bases between them.

This clone has at least ten counts. Read sequence stops 3 residues before the CDR3 end, and the germline J gene provides the missing end. This rearrangement joins TRBV7-2 to TRBJ2-7; TRBD1 matches at 7 bases. This CDR3 contains 15 residues. V was clipped by 1 base and J by 4 bases; unmatched bases: 7. The germline V gene encodes CDR1 SGHTA and CDR2 FQGNSA. The CDR3 reads CASSLGTGNFYEQYF. The part of the CDR3 DNA that was read is TGTGCCAGCAGCTTAGGGACAGGAAATTTTTACGAG.

This clone was counted ten times or more. The sequenced fragment ends 3 residues before the CDR3 boundary, so the rest is inferred from the germline J gene. This rearrangement joins TRBV28 to TRBJ2-1; D is unclear. Germline V lookup: CDR1 MDHEN, CDR2 SYDVKM. V shed 6 bases and J shed 7 bases, with 10 bases lying between them. The length of the CDR3 is 12 residues. The CDR3 loop is CASSPRVNEQFF. The part of the CDR3 DNA that was read is TGTGCCAGCAGCCCCAGAGTAAATGAG.

This clone was observed a few times. The read gets to within 3 residues of the CDR3 end, and the germline J gene fills in the rest. This chain joins TRBV10-3 and TRBJ2-7, with D perhaps being TRBD1 or TRBD2 (7 bases each). CDR1 and CDR2 (germline): ENHRY, SYGVKD. The V gene lost 4 bases and the J gene lost 4 bases, with 14 bases spanning the gap. CDR3 length: 14 residues. The part of the CDR3 DNA that was read is TGTGCCATCAGTGGGGGGAGGGGGCTTTACGAG. Translated, it gives CAISGGRGLYE. The entire CDR3 protein reads CAISGGRGLYEQYF.